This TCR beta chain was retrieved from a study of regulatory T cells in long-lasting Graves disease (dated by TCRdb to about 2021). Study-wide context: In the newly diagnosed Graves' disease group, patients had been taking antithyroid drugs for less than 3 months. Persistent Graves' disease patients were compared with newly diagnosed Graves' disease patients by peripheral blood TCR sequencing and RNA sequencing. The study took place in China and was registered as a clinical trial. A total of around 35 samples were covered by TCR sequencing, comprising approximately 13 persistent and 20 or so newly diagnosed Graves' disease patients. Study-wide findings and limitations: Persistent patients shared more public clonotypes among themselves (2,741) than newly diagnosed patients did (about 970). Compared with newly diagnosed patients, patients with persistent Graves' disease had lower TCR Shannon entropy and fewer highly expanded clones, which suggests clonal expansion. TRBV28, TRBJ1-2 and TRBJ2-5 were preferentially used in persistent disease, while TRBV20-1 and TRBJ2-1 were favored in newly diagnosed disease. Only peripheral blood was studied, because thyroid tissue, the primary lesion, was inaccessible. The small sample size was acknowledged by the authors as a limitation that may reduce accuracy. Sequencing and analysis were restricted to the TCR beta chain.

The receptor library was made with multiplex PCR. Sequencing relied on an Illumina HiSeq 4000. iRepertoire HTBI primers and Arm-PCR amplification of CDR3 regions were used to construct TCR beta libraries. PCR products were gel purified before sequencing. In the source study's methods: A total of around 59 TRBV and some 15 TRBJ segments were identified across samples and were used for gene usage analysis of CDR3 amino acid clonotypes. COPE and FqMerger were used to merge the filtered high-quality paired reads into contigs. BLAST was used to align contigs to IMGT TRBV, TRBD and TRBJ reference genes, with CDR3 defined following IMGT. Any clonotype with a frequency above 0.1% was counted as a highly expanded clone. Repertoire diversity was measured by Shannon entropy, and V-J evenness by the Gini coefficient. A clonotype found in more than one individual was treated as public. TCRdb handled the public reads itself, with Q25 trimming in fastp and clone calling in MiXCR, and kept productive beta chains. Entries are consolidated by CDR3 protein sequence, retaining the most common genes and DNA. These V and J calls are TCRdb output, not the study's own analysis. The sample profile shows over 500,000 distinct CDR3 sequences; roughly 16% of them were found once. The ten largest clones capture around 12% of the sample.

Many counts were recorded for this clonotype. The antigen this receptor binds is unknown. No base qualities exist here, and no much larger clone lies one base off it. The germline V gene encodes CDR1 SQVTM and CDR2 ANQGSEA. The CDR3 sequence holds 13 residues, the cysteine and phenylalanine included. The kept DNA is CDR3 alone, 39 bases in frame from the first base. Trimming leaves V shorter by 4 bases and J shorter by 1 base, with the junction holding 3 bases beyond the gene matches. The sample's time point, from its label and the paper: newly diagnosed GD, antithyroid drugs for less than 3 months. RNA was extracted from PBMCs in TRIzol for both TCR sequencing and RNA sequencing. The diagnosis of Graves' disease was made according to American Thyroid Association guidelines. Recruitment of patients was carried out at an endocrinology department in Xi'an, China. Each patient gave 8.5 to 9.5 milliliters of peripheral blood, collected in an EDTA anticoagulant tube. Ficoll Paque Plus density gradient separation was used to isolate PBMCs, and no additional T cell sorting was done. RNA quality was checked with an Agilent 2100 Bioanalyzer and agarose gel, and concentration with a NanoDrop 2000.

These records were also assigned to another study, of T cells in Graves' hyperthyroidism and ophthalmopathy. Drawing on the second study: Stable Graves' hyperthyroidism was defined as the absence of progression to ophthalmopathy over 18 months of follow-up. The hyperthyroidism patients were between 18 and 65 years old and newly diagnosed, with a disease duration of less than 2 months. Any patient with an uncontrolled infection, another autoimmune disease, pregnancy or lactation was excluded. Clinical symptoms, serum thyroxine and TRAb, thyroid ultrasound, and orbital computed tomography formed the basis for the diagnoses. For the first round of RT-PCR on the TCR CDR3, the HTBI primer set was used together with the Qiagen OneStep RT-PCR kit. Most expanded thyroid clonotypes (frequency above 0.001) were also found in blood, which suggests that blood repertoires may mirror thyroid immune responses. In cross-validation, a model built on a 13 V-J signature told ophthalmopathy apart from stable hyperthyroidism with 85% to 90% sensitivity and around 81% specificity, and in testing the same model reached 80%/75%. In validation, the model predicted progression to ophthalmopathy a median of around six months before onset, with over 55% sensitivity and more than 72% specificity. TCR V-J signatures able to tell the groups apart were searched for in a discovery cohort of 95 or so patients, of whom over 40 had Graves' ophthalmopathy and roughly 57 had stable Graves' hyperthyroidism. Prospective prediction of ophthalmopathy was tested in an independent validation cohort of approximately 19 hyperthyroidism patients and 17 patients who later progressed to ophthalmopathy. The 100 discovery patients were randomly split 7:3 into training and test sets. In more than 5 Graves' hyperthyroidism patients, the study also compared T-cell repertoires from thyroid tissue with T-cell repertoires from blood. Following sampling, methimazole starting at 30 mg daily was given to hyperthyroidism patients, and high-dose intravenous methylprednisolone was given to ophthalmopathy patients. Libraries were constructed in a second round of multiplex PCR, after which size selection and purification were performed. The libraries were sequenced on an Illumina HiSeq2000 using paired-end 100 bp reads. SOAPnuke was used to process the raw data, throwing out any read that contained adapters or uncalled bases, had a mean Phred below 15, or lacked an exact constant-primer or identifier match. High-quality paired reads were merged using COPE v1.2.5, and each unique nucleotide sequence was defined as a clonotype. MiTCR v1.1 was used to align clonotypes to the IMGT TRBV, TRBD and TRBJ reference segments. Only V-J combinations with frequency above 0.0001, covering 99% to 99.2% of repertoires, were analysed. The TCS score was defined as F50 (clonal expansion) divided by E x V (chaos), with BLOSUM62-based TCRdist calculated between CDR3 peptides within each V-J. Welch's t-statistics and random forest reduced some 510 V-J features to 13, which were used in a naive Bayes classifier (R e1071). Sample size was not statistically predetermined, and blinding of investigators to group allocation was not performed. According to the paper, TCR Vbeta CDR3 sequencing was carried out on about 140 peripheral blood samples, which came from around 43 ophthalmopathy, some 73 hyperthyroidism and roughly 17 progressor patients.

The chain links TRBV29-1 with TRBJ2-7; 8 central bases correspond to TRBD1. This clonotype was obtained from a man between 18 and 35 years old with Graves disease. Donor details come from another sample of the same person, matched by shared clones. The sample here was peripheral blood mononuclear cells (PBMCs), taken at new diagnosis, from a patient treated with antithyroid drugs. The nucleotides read TGCAGCGTTGTCAGGGGGCAATCCTACGAGCAGTACTTC. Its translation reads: CSVVRGQSYEQYF.